A single sample gave rise to the 27 T cell receptor beta chains below, sequenced in a study of blood T cell repertoires in COVID-19. Data came from immunoSEQ multiplex PCR; TCRdb stores just in-frame clones and leaves some out. The sample has hundreds of thousands of clones; 80% to 90% are singletons. Material: peripheral blood. The source is a woman aged 30 to 39 with active or convalescent COVID-19.

The V call is TRBV6-5, the J call TRBJ2-7, with 8 bases fitting TRBD2. Germline V gene sequence: CDR1 MNHEY, CDR2 SVGAGI. This CDR3 has 14 residues. The trim removed 6 bases at V and 1 base at J, leaving 5 bases unmatched. In nucleotides, the CDR3 is TGTGCCAGCAGGGCGACTAGCGCTTCCTACGAGCAGTACTTC. Amino acids: CASRATSASYEQYF.

This chain uses TRBV3-1 (or the pseudogene TRBV3-2) with TRBJ1-1, with 11 positions matching TRBD1. V lost 4 bases to trimming and J lost 4 bases; unmatched junction nucleotides: 8. This CDR3 is 16 amino acids long. Germline CDR1 LGHDT, CDR2 YNNKEL (reference sequence). The CDR3 nucleotides read TGTGCCAGCAGCCCCCCTTCCGGGACAGGGGGCACTGAAGCTTTCTTT. Its protein product is CASSPPSGTGGTEAFF.

V and J are TRBV6-5 and TRBJ1-2; D may be TRBD1 (6 bases). Looked up from germline, CDR1 is MNHEY and CDR2 is SVGAGI. V was cut by 4 bases and J by 2 bases, with 8 bases left in between. This CDR3 region has 13 residues. The CDR3 spells CASSSQGNYGYTF. CDR3 nucleotides: TGTGCCAGCAGTTCGCAGGGGAACTATGGCTACACCTTC.

The chain recombines TRBV6-2 or TRBV6-3 with TRBJ2-5; 9 bases fit TRBD1. Trimming at V came to 6 bases and at J to 5 bases, leaving 10 bases not matched to a gene. The CDR3 extends over 15 amino acids. CDR1 and CDR2 (germline): MNHEY, SVGEGT. CDR3 in DNA: TGTGCCAGCAGCCGGACAGGGGCCTTGGGGGAGACCCAGTACTTC. Translating gives CASSRTGALGETQYF.

This chain uses TRBV25-1 with TRBJ1-2, with a tentative D call TRBD1 (6 bases). The germline gives CDR1 MGHDK, CDR2 SYGVNS. V lost 5 bases and J 2 bases, leaving 9 bases between the germline ends. The CDR3 is 13 residues long. As DNA, the CDR3 is TGTGCCAGCAGTAGAACAGGGAACTATGGCTACACCTTC. Its protein is CASSRTGNYGYTF.

The V call is TRBV28, the J call TRBJ2-1; TRBD1 agrees at 9 bases. With 3 bases clipped from V and 1 base from J, the junction kept 4 bases outside the gene matches. The CDR3 length is 16 residues. Germline assignment: CDR1 MDHEN and CDR2 SYDVKM. The DNA for the CDR3 is TGTGCCAGCAGTTTTCTCGGGACAGGGTCCTACAATGAGCAGTTCTTC. Protein sequence: CASSFLGTGSYNEQFF.

CDR3 sequence reads: CASSFGQGNTEAFF. DNA for the CDR3: TGTGCCAGCAGCTTCGGACAGGGGAACACTGAAGCTTTCTTT. The rearrangement uses TRBV7-9 and TRBJ1-1, with 8 bases that match TRBD1. Germline values: CDR1 SEHNR, CDR2 FQNEAQ (reference sequence). V lost 3 bases and J lost 1; bases outside the gene matches: 1. The CDR3 totals 14 residues. Full variable domain (outside the CDR3, taken from reference TRBV7-9 and TRBJ1-1): DTGVSQNPRHKITKRGQNVTFRCDPISEHNRLYWYRQTLGQGPEFLTYFQNEAQLEKSRLLSDRFSAERPKGSFSTLEIQRTEQGDSAMYLCASSFGQGNTEAFFGQGTRLTVV.

This chain joins TRBV7-9 and TRBJ2-1, with TRBD2 matching over 9 bases. The CDR3 is 15 amino acids. Germline trimming cut 3 bases from V and 2 bases from J; bases unmatched to any gene: 2. Per germline, CDR1 SEHNR and CDR2 FQNEAQ (reference sequence). The CDR3 protein is CASSLSGRTYNEQFF. DNA for the CDR3: TGTGCCAGCAGCTTGAGCGGGAGGACCTACAATGAGCAGTTCTTC.

This chain links TRBV5-1 with TRBJ2-7, with a weak D call TRBD1 (5 bases). The CDR3 has 12 residues. CDR1 is SGHRS, CDR2 YFSETQ, per germline. V was shortened by 0 bases and J by 6 bases, with 7 bases between the two germline ends. The CDR3 protein is CASSLEGVEQYF. CDR3 DNA sequence: TGCGCCAGCAGCTTGGAAGGGGTCGAGCAGTACTTC.

The chain has TRBV19 and TRBJ1-1; TRBD1 is a possible D gene (6 bases). Germline values: CDR1 LNHDA, CDR2 SQIVND (reference sequence). This CDR3 has 18 amino acids. V shed 5 bases and J shed 4 bases, with 26 bases lying between them. The CDR3 nucleotides read TGTGCCAGTAGTCCTTTCCGGGGGGCGAAGGGTTCGGTCACTGAAGCTTTCTTT. Translated, it gives CASSPFRGAKGSVTEAFF.

This rearrangement joins TRBV5-1 to TRBJ2-3; 13 bases map to TRBD2. CDR1 SGHRS and CDR2 YFSETQ come from the germline V gene. J lost 2 bases, V lost 4 bases, and 4 bases had no gene match. This CDR3 region has 16 residues. The CDR3 sequence: CASSRTSGGSTDTQYF. CDR3 in DNA: TGCGCCAGCAGCCGGACTAGCGGGGGTTCCACAGATACGCAGTATTTT.

Concerning this clone: One end of the junction is discordant with germline, which a read error may explain. The J gene is TRBJ2-3, the V gene TRBV3-1 (or the pseudogene TRBV3-2), with a tentative D call TRBD2 (5 bases). This CDR3 spans 12 amino acids. CDR1 is LGHDT and CDR2 is YNNKEL in the germline V gene (reference sequence). The CDR3: CASSPSRDTQYF. The CDR3 bases are TGTGCCAGCAGCCCTAGCAGAGATACGCAGTATTTT.

The chain uses TRBV27 and TRBJ1-1; D may be TRBD1 (5 bases). The CDR3 spans 15 residues. Trimming stripped 2 bases from V and 0 bases from J, with 10 bases between. The germline CDR1 and CDR2 sequences are MNHEY and SMNVEV (reference sequence). CDR3: CASSLGGGLNTEAFF. Here the CDR3 DNA reads TGTGCCAGCAGTTTAGGCGGGGGGTTGAACACTGAAGCTTTCTTT.

J is TRBJ1-1 and V is TRBV9, with a weak D call TRBD1 (6 bases). V was pared by 4 bases and J by 4 bases, with 14 bases between. From germline, CDR1 is SGDLS and CDR2 YYNGEE. The CDR3 spans 14 residues. This chain's CDR3 is CASSRQDGITEAFF. CDR3 in DNA: TGTGCCAGCAGCCGACAGGACGGGATCACTGAAGCTTTCTTT.

The V and J genes are TRBV27 and TRBJ1-1, with D perhaps TRBD1 (5 bases). Germline-derived CDR1 and CDR2 are MNHEY and SMNVEV (reference sequence). The CDR3 extends over 13 amino acids. V was trimmed by 4 bases and J by 3 bases, leaving 9 bases between them. The CDR3 nucleotides read TGTGCCAGCAGTTCCAGGGCACACACTGAAGCTTTCTTT. Its translation: CASSSRAHTEAFF.

The chain carries TRBV6-1 and TRBJ1-1; D is unresolved. The V gene's germline CDR1 is MNHNS and CDR2 SASEGT. The CDR3 totals 15 residues. V shed 3 bases and J shed 0 bases, with 11 bases lying between them. CDR3: CASSESGFLNTEAFF. In DNA form, the CDR3 reads TGTGCCAGCAGTGAGTCGGGATTTTTGAACACTGAAGCTTTCTTT.

The chain employs TRBV19 and TRBJ1-5, with D unclear. Looked up from germline, CDR1 is LNHDA and CDR2 is SQIVND (reference sequence). The length of the CDR3 is 14 residues. V lost 9 bases and J 0 bases, leaving 12 bases between the germline ends. The CDR3 DNA sequence: TGTGCCAGCGGACGGGAGTATAGCAATCAGCCCCAGCATTTT. It translates to CASGREYSNQPQHF.

The DNA of the CDR3 is TGCGCCAGCCCAAAACAGGGTCAGGGCACTGAAGCTTTCTTT. The encoded protein is CASPKQGQGTEAFF. V is TRBV10-1 and J is TRBJ1-1; a weak D match, TRBD1 (6 bases). CDR3 size: 14 residues. In germline, CDR1 is WNHNN, CDR2 SYGVQD (reference sequence). V gave up 8 bases and J gave up 4 bases, with 17 bases separating them.

The rearrangement uses TRBV5-1 and TRBJ1-1, with 8 bases fitting TRBD1. V shed 3 bases, J shed 5 bases, and the junction held 12 bases outside the gene matches. The CDR3 has 16 amino acids. Germline V CDR1 and CDR2: SGHRS, YFSETQ. Here the CDR3 DNA reads TGCGCCAGCAGCTCCCATCCTCAGGGGGCTCAAACTGAAGCTTTCTTT. Protein sequence: CASSSHPQGAQTEAFF.

This chain's CDR3 is CASSVPTSGNYEQYF. CDR3 bases: TGTGCCAGCAGCGTCCCGACTAGCGGGAACTACGAGCAGTACTTC. The chain uses TRBV11-2 and TRBJ2-7; 11 bases line up with TRBD2. The CDR3 length is 15 residues. Germline V CDR1 and CDR2: SGHAT, FQNNGV. Trimming took 5 bases from V and 3 from J; bases not matched to a gene: 6.

This sequence joins TRBV19 and TRBJ1-2; D not certain. Between the trimmed V and J ends, which lost 0 bases and 0 bases, there was a span of 8 bases. Germline V CDR1 and CDR2: LNHDA, SQIVND (reference sequence). This CDR3 comprises 15 residues. DNA for the CDR3: TGTGCCAGTAGTATAGATGAGGAAGCTAACTATGGCTACACCTTC. Translated: CASSIDEEANYGYTF.

The chain carries TRBV6-5 and TRBJ1-1; D may be TRBD1 (6 bases). V lost 2 bases, J lost 1 base, and 14 bases lay in between. Germline assignment: CDR1 MNHEY and CDR2 SVGAGI. The CDR3 is 16 amino acids. In DNA, the CDR3 is TGTGCCAGCAGTTACGCCCCCGGCAGGGGGAACACTGAAGCTTTCTTT. It is translated as CASSYAPGRGNTEAFF.

The chain couples TRBV6-6 to TRBJ1-5; D is ambiguous. The ends were cut back, 4 bases at V and 0 bases at J, with 7 bases in the middle. There are 14 residues in the CDR3. The V gene's germline CDR1 is MNHNY and CDR2 SVGAGI (reference sequence). Here the CDR3 reads CASSLTASNQPQHF. The CDR3 bases are TGTGCCAGCAGTTTAACAGCTAGCAATCAGCCCCAGCATTTT.

The V call is TRBV6-5, the J call TRBJ2-7, with 7 bases matching TRBD1. This CDR3 has 12 amino acids. Looked up from germline, CDR1 is MNHEY and CDR2 is SVGAGI. V trimming: 7 bases; J trimming: 7 bases; junction bases outside the gene matches: 7. CDR3 region: CASIRDSREQYF. The CDR3 nucleotides are TGTGCCAGCATAAGGGACAGCCGGGAGCAGTACTTC.

The chain joins TRBV27 to TRBJ2-7; 8 bases are shared with TRBD2. This CDR3 comprises 15 residues. CDR1 and CDR2 (germline): MNHEY, SMNVEV (reference sequence). J gave up 5 bases and V 4 bases, and 10 bases lay outside the gene matches. CDR3 in DNA: TGTGCCAGCAGTTCTTTTTTAGCGGGAAGTGACGAGCAGTACTTC. Amino acid sequence: CASSSFLAGSDEQYF.

This chain links TRBV27 with TRBJ2-6; D may be TRBD1 (5 bases). This CDR3 is 15 amino acids long. Germline values: CDR1 MNHEY, CDR2 SMNVEV (reference sequence). V gave up 5 bases and J gave up 3 bases, with 11 bases separating them. The CDR3 loop is CASSQGVFGANVLTF. The CDR3 DNA follows: TGTGCCAGCAGTCAAGGGGTTTTTGGGGCCAACGTCCTGACTTTC.

The rearrangement links TRBV3-1 (or the pseudogene TRBV3-2) to TRBJ2-7, with D possibly matching TRBD2 (6 bases). Trimming took 8 bases from V and 1 from J, leaving 12 bases between them. The germline CDR1 and CDR2 sequences are LGHDT and YNNKEL (reference sequence). This CDR3 has 13 amino acids. The CDR3, as DNA: TGTGCCAGCGCGGCAGGGACTTCCTACGAGCAGTACTTC. Translation: CASAAGTSYEQYF.